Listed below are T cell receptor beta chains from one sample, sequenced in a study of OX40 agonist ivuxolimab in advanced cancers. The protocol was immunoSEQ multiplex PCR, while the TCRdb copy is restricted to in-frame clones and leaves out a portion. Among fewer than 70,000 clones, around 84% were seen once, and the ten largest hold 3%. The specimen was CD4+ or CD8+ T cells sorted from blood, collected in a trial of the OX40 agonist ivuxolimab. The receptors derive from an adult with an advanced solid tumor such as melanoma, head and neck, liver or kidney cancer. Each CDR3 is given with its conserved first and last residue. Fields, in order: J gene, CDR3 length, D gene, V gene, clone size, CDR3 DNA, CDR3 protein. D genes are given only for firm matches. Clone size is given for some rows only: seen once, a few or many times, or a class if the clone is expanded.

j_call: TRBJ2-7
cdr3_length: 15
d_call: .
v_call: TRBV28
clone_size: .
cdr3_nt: TGTGCCAGCAGTTCCGTCCGGGACGGATCCTACGAGCAGTACTTC
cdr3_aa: CASSSVRDGSYEQYF

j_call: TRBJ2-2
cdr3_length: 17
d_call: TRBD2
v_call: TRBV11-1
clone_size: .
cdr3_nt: TGTGCCAGCAGGCCTACCCCTCTAGCGGGGAACACCGGGGAGCTGTTTTTT
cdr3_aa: CASRPTPLAGNTGELFF

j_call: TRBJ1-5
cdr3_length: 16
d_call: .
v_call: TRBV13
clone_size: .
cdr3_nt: TGTGCCAGCAGCTTAAACGGGGGGCTAAGCAATCAGCCCCAGCATTTT
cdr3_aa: CASSLNGGLSNQPQHF

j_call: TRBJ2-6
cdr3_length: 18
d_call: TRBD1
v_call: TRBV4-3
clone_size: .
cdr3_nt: TGCGCCAGCAGCCAAGGGACAGGCTTAAGCTCTGGGGCCAACGTCCTGACTTTC
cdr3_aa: CASSQGTGLSSGANVLTF

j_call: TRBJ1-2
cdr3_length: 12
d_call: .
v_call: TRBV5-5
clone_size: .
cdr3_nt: TGTGCCAGCAGCTTGGATAGGGACGGCTACACCTTC
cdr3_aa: CASSLDRDGYTF

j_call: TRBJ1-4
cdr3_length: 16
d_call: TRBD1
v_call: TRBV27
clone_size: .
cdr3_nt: TGTGCCAGCAGTCGGGCGGGACAGGGGCTAGATGAAAAACTGTTTTTT
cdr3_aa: CASSRAGQGLDEKLFF

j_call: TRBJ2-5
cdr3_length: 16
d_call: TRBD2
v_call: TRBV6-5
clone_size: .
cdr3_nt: TGTGCCAGCAGTTACTCTAGCGGGAGATCGAGGGAGACCCAGTACTTC
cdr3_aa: CASSYSSGRSRETQYF

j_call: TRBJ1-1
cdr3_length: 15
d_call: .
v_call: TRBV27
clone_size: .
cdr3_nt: TGCGCCAGCAGTCGAGGATCGATTTTTAGGACTGAAGCTTTCTTT
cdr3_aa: CASSRGSIFRTEAFF

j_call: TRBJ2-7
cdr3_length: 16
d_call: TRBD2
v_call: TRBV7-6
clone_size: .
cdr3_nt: TGTGCCAGCAGCCCAGGCTGGGGGGGGGAACGAGACGAGCAGTACTTC
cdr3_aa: CASSPGWGGERDEQYF

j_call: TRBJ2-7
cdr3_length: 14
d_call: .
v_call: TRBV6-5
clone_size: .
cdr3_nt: TGTGCCAGCAGACCAGGGTCCTGGTCCTACGAGCAGTACTTC
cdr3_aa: CASRPGSWSYEQYF

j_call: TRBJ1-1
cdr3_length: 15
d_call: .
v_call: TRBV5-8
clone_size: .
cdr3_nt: TGTGCCAGCAGCTTGGAGCGGACGGAGAACACTGAAGCTTTCTTT
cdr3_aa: CASSLERTENTEAFF

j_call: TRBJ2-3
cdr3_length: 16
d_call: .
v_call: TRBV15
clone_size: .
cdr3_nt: TGTGCCACCAGCAGAGGGGAACACTCTAGCACAGATACGCAGTATTTT
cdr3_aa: CATSRGEHSSTDTQYF

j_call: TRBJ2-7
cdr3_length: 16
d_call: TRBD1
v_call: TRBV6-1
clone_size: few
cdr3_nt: TGTGCCAGCAGTGAAGCGATCGCAGGGGGCGCCTACGAGCAGTACTTC
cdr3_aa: CASSEAIAGGAYEQYF

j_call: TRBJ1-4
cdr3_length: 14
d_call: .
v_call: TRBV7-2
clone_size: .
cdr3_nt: TGTGCCAGCAGCTTAACGTCAGGGAGTGAAAAACTGTTTTTT
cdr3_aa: CASSLTSGSEKLFF

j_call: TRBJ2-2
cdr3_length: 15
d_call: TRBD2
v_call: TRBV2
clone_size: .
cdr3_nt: TGTGCCAGCTCGTCTGACGGGGGGTTCACCGGGGAGCTGTTTTTT
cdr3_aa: CASSSDGGFTGELFF

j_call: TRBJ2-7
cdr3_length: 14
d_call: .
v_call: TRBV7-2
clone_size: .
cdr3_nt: TGTGCCAGCAGCTCCATAGACAGGATCCGCGAGCAGTACTTC
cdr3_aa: CASSSIDRIREQYF

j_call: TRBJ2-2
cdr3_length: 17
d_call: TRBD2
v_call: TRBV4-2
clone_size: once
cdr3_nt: TGTGCCAGCAGCCAAGATCGGACTAGCGAAAACACCGGGGAGCTGTTTTTT
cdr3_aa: CASSQDRTSENTGELFF

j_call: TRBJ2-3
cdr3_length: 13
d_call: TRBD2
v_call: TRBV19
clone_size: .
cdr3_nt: TGTGAACTTACACTAGCGTACACAGATACGCAGTATTTT
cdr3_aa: CELTLAYTDTQYF

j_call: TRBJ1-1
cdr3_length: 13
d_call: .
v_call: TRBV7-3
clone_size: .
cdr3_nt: TGTGCCAGCAGCTTAGTTCTGGGGAGTGAAGCTTTCTTT
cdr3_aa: CASSLVLGSEAFF

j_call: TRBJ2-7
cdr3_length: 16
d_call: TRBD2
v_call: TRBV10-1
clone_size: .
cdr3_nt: TGCGCCAGCAGTGATGGACTAGCGGGAGTGTCCCACGAGCAGTACTTC
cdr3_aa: CASSDGLAGVSHEQYF

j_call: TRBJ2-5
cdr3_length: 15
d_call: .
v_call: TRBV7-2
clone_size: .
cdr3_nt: TGTGCCAGCAATAAAGGGGGGGCTAACCAAGAGACCCAGTACTTC
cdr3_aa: CASNKGGANQETQYF

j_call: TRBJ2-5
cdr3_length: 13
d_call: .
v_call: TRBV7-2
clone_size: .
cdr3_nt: TGTGCCAGCAGCTCCTCGCTCCTAGAGACCCAGTACTTC
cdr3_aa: CASSSSLLETQYF

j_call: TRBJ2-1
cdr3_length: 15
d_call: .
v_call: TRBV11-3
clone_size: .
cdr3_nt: TGTGCCAGCAGCTTTGGCGGGGATTCCTACAATGAGCAGTTCTTC
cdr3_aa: CASSFGGDSYNEQFF

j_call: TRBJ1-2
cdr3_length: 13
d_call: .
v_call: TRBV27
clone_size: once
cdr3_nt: TGTGCCAGCAGTTTCCAGGGGACGAGTGGCTACACCTTC
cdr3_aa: CASSFQGTSGYTF

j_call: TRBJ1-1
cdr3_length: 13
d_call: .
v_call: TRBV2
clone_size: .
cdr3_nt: TGTGCCAGCAGGTCTGGGCCTCAAAGGGGAGCTTTCTTT
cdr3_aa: CASRSGPQRGAFF

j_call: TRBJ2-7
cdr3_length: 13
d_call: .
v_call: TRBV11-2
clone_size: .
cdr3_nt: TGTGCCAGCAGCTTAAACGGTTACTACGAGCAGTACTTC
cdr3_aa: CASSLNGYYEQYF

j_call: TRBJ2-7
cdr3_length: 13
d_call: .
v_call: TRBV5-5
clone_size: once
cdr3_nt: TGTGCCAGCAGCTTGGGACCTACCTACGAGCAGTACTTC
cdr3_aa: CASSLGPTYEQYF

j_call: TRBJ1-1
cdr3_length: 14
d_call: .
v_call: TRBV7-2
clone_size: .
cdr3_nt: TGTGCCAGCAGCTTTGGGTATATGAACACTGAAGCTTTCTTT
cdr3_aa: CASSFGYMNTEAFF

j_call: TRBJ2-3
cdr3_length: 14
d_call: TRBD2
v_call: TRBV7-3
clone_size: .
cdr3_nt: TGTGCCAGCAGCTTAGGGACTAGCGGGAGTACGCAGTATTTT
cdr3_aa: CASSLGTSGSTQYF

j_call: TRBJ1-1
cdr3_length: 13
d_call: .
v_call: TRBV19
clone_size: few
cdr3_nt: TGTGCCAGTAGAGGACAGACGAACACTGAAGCTTTCTTT
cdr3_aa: CASRGQTNTEAFF

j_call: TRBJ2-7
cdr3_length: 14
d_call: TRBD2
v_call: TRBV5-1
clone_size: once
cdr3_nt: TGCGCCAGCAGCTTAAGCGGGAGCCCCTACGAGCAGTACTTC
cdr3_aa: CASSLSGSPYEQYF

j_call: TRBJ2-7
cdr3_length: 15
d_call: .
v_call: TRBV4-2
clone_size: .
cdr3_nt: TGTGCCTGCAGCTCCTCTGCGGGGTACGGGAACGAGCAGTACTTC
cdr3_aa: CACSSSAGYGNEQYF

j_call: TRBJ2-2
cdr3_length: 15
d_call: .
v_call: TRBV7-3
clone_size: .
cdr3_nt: TGTGCCAGCAGCTTAGGGCAACTGAACACCGGGGAGCTGTTTTTT
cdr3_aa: CASSLGQLNTGELFF

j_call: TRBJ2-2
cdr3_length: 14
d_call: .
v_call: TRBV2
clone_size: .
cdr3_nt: TGTGCCAGCAGTTTTGTCAGGAACACCGGGGAGCTGTTTTTT
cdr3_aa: CASSFVRNTGELFF

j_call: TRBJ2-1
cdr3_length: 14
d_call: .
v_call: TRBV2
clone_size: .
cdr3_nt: TGTGCCAGCAGTGAATTAGAGCGGTACAGGGAGCAGTTCTTC
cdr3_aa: CASSELERYREQFF

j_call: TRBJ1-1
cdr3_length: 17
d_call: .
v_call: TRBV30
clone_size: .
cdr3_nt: TGTGCCTGGAGTGGGGGCAAATCAGGGTTGAAAGACACTGAAGCTTTCTTT
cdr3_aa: CAWSGGKSGLKDTEAFF

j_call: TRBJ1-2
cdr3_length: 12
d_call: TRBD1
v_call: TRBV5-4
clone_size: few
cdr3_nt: TGTGCCAGCAGAAGGGGGGACAGGGGCTACACCTTC
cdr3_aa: CASRRGDRGYTF

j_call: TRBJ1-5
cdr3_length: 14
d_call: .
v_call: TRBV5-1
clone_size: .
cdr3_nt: TGCGCCAGTAACGGTGCCTATAGCAATCAGCCCCAGCATTTT
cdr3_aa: CASNGAYSNQPQHF

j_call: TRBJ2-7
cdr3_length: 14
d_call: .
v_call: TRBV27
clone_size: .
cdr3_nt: TGTGCCAGCAGTCGACAAGGGGGGGCCTACGAGCAGTACTTC
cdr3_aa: CASSRQGGAYEQYF

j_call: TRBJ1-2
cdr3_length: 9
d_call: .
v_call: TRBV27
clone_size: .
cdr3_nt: TGTGCCAGCCCGAAAGGCTACACCTTC
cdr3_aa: CASPKGYTF